This is a list of T cell receptor beta chains from one sample in a study of CD4 T cells in lung cancer. Antigens for these TCRs are unknown. Sequencing used immunoSEQ multiplex PCR; TCRdb keeps in-frame clones, though not all of them. The table lists fewer than 50 clones. The sequencing sample was made of a CD4+ T cell line or clone grown in culture. The receptor set was obtained from a human donor with non-small cell lung cancer. Some clones in this sample may be carry-over from other donors' samples. CDR3s include the opening cysteine and the closing phenylalanine or tryptophan. The order of the fields is V gene, clone size, J gene, D gene, CDR3 length, CDR3 DNA, CDR3 protein. A D gene is named only where the DNA matches it firmly. Some rows mark clone size as missing; the rest say once, few, many or name a class of expanded clone.

>TRBV10-3|NA|TRBJ1-5|TRBD1|15
TGTGCCATCGGGGGACAGGTACACAGCAATCAGCCCCAGCATTTT
CAIGGQVHSNQPQHF
>TRBV7-9|few|TRBJ1-6|NA|15
TGTGCCAGCAGCCCGGATGTCCCCTATAATTCACCCCTCCACTTT
CASSPDVPYNSPLHF
>TRBV6-1|few|TRBJ1-5|NA|14
TGTGCCAGCAGTGAAGTGGGGGAAAATCAGCCCCAGCATTTT
CASSEVGENQPQHF
>TRBV10-1|NA|TRBJ2-6|NA|17
TGCGCCAGCAGTAAATTGCCCGCACAAAGTCGGGCCAACGTCCTGACTTTC
CASSKLPAQSRANVLTF
>TRBV28|once|TRBJ2-2|NA|17
TGTGCCAGCACCACAGATACCGGGACGGCTTACACCGGGGAGCTGTTTTTT
CASTTDTGTAYTGELFF